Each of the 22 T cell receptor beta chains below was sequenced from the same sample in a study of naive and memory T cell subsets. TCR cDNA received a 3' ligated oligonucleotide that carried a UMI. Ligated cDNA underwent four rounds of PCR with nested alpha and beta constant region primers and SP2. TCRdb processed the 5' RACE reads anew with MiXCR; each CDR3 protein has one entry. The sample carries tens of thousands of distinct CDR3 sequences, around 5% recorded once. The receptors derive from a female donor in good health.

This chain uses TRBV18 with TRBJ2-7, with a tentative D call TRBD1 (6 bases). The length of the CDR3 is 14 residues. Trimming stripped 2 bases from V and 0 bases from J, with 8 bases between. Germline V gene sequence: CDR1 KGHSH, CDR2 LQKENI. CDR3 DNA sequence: TGTGCCAGCTCACCAGGGGGCAGCTCCTACGAGCAGTACTTC. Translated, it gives CASSPGGSSYEQYF.

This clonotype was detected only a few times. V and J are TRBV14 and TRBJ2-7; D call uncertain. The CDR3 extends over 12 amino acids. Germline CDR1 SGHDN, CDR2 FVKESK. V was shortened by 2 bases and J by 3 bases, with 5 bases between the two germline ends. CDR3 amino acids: CASSQLRYEQYF. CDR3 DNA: TGTGCCAGCAGCCAACTTCGCTACGAGCAGTACTTC.

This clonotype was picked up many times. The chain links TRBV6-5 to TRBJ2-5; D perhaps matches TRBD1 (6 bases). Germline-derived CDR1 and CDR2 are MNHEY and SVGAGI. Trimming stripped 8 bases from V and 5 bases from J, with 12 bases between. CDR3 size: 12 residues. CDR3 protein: CASGGGAETQYF. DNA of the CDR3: TGTGCCAGCGGGGGCGGTGCTGAGACCCAGTACTTC.

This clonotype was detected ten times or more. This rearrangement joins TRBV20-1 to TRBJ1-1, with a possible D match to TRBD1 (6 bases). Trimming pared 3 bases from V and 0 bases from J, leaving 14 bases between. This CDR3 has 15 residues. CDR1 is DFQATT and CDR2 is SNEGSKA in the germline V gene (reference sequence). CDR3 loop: CSARRRGRMNTEAFF. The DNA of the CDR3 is TGCAGTGCTAGGAGAAGGGGGAGGATGAACACTGAAGCTTTCTTT.

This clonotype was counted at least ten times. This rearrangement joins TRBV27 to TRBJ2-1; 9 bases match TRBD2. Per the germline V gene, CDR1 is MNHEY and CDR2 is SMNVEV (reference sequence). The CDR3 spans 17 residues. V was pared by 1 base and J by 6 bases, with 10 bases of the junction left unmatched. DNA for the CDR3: TGTGCCAGCAGTTTATGGGCGGGAGGGCCACTCCGCAATGAGCAGTTCTTC. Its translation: CASSLWAGGPLRNEQFF.

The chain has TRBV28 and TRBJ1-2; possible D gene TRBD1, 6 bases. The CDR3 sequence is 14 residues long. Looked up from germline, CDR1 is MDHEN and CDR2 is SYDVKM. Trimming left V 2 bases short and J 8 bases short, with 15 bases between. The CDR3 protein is CASSLTTGRKGYTF. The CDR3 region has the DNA TGTGCCAGCAGTTTAACTACAGGGAGGAAGGGCTACACCTTC.

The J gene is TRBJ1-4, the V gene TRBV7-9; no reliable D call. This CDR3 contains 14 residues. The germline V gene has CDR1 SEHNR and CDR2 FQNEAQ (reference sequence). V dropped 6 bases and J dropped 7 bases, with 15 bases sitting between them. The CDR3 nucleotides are TGTGCCAGCAGTTTTGGGGTTTCCAGTGAAAAACTGTTTTTT. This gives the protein CASSFGVSSEKLFF.

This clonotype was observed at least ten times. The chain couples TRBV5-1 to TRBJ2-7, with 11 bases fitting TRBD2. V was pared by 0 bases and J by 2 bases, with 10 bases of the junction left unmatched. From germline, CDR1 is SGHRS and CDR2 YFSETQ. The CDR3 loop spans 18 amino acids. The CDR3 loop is CASSLDHPGLAVTYEQYF. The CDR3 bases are TGCGCCAGCAGCTTGGACCATCCGGGACTAGCGGTTACCTACGAGCAGTACTTC.

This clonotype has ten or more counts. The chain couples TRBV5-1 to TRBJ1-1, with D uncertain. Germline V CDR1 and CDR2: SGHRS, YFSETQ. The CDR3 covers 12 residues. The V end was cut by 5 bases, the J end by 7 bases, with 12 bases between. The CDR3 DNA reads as TGCGCCAGCAGTTACAACAGTCGTGAAGCTTTCTTT. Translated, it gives CASSYNSREAFF. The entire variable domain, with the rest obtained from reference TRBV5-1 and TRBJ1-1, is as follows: KAGVTQTPRYLIKTRGQQVTLSCSPISGHRSVSWYQQTPGQGLQFLFEYFSETQRNKGNFPGRFSGRQFSNSRSEMNVSTLELGDSALYLCASSYNSREAFFGQGTRLTVV.

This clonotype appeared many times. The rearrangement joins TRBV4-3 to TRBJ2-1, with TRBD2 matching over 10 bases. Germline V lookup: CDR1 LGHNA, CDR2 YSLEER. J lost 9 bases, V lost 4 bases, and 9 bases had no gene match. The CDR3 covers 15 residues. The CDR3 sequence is CASSRTSGMTGEQFF. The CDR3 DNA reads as TGCGCCAGCAGCCGCACTAGCGGGATGACTGGTGAGCAGTTCTTC.

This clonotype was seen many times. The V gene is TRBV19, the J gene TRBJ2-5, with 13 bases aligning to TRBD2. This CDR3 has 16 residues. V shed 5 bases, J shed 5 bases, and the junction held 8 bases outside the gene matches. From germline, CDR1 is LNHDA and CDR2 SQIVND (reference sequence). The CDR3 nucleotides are TGTGCCAGTAGTCCCGGACTAGCGGGAGATCTGGAGACCCAGTACTTC. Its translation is CASSPGLAGDLETQYF.

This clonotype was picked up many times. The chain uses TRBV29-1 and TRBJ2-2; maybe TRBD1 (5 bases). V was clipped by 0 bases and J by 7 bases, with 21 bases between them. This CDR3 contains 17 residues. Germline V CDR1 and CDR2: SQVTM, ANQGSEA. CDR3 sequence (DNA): TGCAGCGTTGAAGATCCACCAGGGTTGCTTGGGGTCGGGGAGCTGTTTTTT. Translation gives CSVEDPPGLLGVGELFF.

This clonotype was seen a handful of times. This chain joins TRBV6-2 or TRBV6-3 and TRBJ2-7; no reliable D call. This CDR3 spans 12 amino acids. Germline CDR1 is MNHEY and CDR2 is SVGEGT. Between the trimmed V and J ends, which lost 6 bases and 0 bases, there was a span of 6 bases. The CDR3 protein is CASRGRSYEQYF. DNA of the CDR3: TGTGCCAGCAGAGGGCGCTCCTACGAGCAGTACTTC.

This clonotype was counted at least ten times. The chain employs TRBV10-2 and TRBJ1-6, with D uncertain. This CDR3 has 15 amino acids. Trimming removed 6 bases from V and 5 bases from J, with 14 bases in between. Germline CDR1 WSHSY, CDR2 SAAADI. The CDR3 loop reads CASSRRATNNSPLHF. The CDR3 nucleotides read TGCGCCAGCAGCCGGAGGGCCACCAATAATTCACCCCTCCACTTT.

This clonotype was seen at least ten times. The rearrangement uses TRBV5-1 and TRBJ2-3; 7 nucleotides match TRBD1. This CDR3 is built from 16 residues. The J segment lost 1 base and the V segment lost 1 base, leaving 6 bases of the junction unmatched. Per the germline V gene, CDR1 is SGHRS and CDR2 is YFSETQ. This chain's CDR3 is CASSLPRQGGTDTQYF. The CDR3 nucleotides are TGCGCCAGCAGCTTGCCTAGACAGGGCGGCACAGATACGCAGTATTTT.

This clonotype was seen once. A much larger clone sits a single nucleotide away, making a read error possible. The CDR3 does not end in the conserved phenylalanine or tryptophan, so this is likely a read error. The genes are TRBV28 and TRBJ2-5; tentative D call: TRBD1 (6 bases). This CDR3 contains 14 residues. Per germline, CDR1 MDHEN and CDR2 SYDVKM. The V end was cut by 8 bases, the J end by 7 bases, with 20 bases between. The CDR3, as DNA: TGTGCCAGCGAACAAACCAGGGGAGTCGGGACCCAGTACTTA. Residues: CASEQTRGVGTQYL.

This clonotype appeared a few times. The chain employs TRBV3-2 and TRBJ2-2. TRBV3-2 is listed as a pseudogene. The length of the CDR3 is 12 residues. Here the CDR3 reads CASSQFPGELFF. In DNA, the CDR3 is TGTGCCAGCAGCCAGTTCCCCGGGGAGCTGTTTTTT.

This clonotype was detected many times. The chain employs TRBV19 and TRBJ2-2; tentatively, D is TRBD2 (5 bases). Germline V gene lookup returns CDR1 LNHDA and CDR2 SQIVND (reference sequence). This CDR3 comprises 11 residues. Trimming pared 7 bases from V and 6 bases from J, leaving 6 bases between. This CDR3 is CASMRAGELFF. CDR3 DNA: TGTGCCAGTATGAGGGCCGGGGAGCTGTTTTTT.

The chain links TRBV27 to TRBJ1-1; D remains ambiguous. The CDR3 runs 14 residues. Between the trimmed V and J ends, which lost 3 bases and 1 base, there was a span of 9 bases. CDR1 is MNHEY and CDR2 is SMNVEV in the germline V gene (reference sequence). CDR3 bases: TGTGCCAGCAGTTTCCGGATGCGGAACACTGAAGCTTTCTTT. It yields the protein CASSFRMRNTEAFF.

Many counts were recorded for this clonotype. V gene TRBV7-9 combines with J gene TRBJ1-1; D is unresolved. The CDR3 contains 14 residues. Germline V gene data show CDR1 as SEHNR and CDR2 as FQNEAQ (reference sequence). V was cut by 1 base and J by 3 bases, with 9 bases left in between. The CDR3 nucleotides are TGTGCCAGCAGCTTAGATACTGGGGACACTGAAGCTTTCTTT. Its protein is CASSLDTGDTEAFF.

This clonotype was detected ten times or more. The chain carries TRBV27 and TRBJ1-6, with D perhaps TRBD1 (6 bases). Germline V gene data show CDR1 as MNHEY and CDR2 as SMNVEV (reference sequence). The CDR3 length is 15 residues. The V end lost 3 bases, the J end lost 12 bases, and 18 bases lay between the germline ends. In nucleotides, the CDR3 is TGTGCCAGCAGTTTCACAGGGATTACTTTAGGACCCCTCCACTTT. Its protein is CASSFTGITLGPLHF.

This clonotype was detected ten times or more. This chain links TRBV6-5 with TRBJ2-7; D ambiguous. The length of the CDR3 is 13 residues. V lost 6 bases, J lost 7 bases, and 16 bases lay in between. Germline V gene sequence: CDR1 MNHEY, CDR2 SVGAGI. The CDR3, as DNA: TGTGCCAGCAGGAGACACGGACCCAAAGAGCAGTACTTC. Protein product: CASRRHGPKEQYF.